This T cell receptor (beta chain) appears in the sequencing data of a study of T cell repertoires and HLA-DP antigens. Between the trimmed V and J ends, which lost 7 bases and 4 bases, there was a span of 14 bases. The CDR3 sequence is 14 residues long. From germline, CDR1 is SGHRS and CDR2 YFSETQ. Only a few counts were recorded for this clone. As yet, its antigen is unknown. Each pre-culture CD4+ sample aimed for hundreds of thousands of T cell genomes at deep resolution. Clones were sequenced by immunoSEQ multiplex PCR, and TCRdb holds only the in-frame ones, with some missing. The sample carries about 110,000 clones, around 92% recorded once.

Input material: CD4+ T cells from PBMCs. The J gene is TRBJ2-2, the V gene TRBV5-1; D might be TRBD1 (5 bases). This clonotype was obtained from a woman under 30 in good health and CMV-seronegative. The CDR3 region is CASFQGAATGELFF. The CDR3 bases are TGCGCCAGCTTCCAAGGGGCCGCCACCGGGGAGCTGTTTTTT.